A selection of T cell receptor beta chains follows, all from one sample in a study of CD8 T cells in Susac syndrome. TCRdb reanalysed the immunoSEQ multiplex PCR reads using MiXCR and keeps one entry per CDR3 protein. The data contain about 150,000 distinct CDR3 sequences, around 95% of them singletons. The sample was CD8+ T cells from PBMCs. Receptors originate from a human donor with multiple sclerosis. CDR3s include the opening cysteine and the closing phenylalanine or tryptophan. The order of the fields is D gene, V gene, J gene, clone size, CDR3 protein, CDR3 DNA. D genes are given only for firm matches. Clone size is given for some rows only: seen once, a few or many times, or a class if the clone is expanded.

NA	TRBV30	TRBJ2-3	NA	CAWTSPATSTDTQYF	TGTGCCTGGACCTCCCCTGCGACTAGCACAGATACGCAGTATTTT
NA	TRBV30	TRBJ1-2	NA	CAWSVWGAPNYGYTF	TGTGCCTGGAGTGTATGGGGGGCTCCCAACTATGGCTACACCTTC
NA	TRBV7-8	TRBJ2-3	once	CASSLEVTLSTDTQYF	TGTGCCAGCAGCTTAGAGGTCACCCTTAGCACAGATACGCAGTATTTT
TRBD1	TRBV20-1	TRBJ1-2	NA	CSARDGTGGDYTF	TGCAGTGCTAGAGACGGGACAGGGGGCGACTACACCTTC
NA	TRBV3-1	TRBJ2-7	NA	CASSRFSLGSEQYF	TGTGCCAGCAGCCGGTTTTCCTTAGGTTCCGAGCAGTACTTC
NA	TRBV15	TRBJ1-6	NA	CATSRDRAESSPLHF	TGTGCCACCAGCAGAGATCGGGCAGAATCTTCACCCCTCCACTTT
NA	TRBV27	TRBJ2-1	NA	CASSLTRYNEQFF	TGTGCCAGCAGTTTAACTAGGTACAATGAGCAGTTCTTC
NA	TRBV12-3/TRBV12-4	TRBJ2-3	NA	CASSSYSSTDTQYF	TGTGCCAGCAGTTCGTATAGCAGCACAGATACGCAGTATTTT
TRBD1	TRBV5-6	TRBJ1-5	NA	CASSFGTGGAEPQHF	TGTGCCAGCAGCTTTGGGACAGGGGGCGCTGAGCCCCAGCATTTT
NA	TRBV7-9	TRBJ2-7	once	CASSLARGAPNEQYF	TGTGCCAGCAGCTTAGCAAGGGGGGCCCCGAACGAGCAGTACTTC
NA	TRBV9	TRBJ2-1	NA	CASSGSGTHNEQFF	TGTGCCAGCAGCGGTTCCGGGACGCACAATGAGCAGTTCTTC
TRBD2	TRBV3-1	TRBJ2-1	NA	CASSQEGAGGPYNEQFF	TGTGCCAGCAGCCAAGAAGGAGCGGGGGGGCCTTACAATGAGCAGTTCTTC
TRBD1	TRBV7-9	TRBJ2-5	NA	CASSFPRQGMETQYF	TGTGCCAGCAGCTTCCCAAGACAGGGTATGGAGACCCAGTACTTC
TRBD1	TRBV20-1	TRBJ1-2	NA	CSARGGQGARDGYTF	TGCAGTGCTAGAGGAGGACAGGGGGCGCGTGATGGCTACACCTTC
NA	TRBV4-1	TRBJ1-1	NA	CASSQVGETLNTEAFF	TGCGCCAGCAGCCAAGTTGGAGAGACGCTGAACACTGAAGCTTTCTTT
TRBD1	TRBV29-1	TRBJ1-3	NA	CSVPGQGEGNTIYF	TGCAGCGTACCCGGACAGGGAGAAGGAAACACCATATATTTT
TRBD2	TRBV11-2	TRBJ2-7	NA	CASSLVASGRSYEQYF	TGTGCCAGCAGCTTAGTAGCTAGCGGAAGATCCTACGAGCAGTACTTC
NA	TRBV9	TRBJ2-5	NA	CASSVGLRGLETQYF	TGTGCCAGCAGCGTAGGCCTAAGGGGTTTGGAGACCCAGTACTTC
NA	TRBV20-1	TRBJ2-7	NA	CSATRVIEQYF	TGCAGTGCCACAAGGGTTATCGAGCAGTACTTC
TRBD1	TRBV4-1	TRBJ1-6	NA	CASSPPTGAGSPLHF	TGCGCCAGCAGCCCACCGACAGGGGCAGGCTCACCCCTCCACTTT
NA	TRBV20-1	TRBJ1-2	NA	CSARDPVRWDGYTF	TGCAGTGCTAGAGATCCTGTTAGGTGGGATGGCTACACCTTC
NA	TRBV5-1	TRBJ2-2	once	CASSLPWGVRSTGELFF	TGCGCCAGCAGCCTGCCCTGGGGTGTGAGGTCCACCGGGGAGCTGTTTTTT